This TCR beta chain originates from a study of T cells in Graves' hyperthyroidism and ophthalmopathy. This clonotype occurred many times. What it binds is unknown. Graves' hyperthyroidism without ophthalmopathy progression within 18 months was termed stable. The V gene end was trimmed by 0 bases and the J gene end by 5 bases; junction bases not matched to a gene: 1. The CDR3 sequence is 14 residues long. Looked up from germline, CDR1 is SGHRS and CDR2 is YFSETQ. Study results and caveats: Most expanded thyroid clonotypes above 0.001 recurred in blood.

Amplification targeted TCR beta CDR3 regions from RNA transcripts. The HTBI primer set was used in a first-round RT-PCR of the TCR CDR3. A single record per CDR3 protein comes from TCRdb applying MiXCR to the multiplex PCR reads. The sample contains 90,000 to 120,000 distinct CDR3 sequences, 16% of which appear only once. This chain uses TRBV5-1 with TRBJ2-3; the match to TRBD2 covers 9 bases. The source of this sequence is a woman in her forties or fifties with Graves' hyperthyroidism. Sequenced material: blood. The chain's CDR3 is CASSLASGKDTQYF. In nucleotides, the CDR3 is TGCGCCAGCAGCTTGGCTAGCGGGAAAGATACGCAGTATTTT.